This is a list of T cell receptor beta chains from one sample in a study of shared clonotypes between healthy human individuals. TCRdb's table, derived via immunoSEQ multiplex PCR, lists solely in-frame clones and lacks some. The sample gives 700,000 to 950,000 clones, 90% to 97% of which show up once; less than 0.25% is in the top ten. The specimen was naive CD8+ T cells sorted from blood. The receptors shown here come from a man aged 25 to 40 in good health. CDR3s include the opening cysteine and the closing phenylalanine or tryptophan. D genes are given only for firm matches. Only some rows state a clone size, as once, few, many or a class for expanded clones.

>-|TRBV5-4|TRBJ2-3|TRBD2
TGTGCCAGCAGCTTGCTGGCGGTGGGGGGAGGGGATACGCAGTATTTT
CASSLLAVGGGDTQYF
>-|TRBV5-4|TRBJ2-1|TRBD2
TGTGCCAGCAGCGTCGTGCGTAGCGGGAGGGGCAATGAGCAGTTCTTC
CASSVVRSGRGNEQFF
>-|TRBV7-8|TRBJ2-1|-
TGTGCCAGCAGCATAGCGGTGAATGAGCAGTTCTTC
CASSIAVNEQFF
>-|TRBV7-9|TRBJ1-1|-
TGTGCCAGCAGCTTAGTTTCGAGGGGCACTGAAGCTTTCTTT
CASSLVSRGTEAFF
>-|TRBV20-1|TRBJ2-1|-
TGCAGTGCTAGACTAGCCGATGAGCAGTTCTTC
CSARLADEQFF
>-|TRBV28|TRBJ2-7|TRBD2
TGTGCCAGCAGTTTATCATTGCGGGCGGGAGGGCCACAAAGATTCTCCTACGAGCAGTACTTC
CASSLSLRAGGPQRFSYEQYF
>-|TRBV29-1|TRBJ2-7|-
TGCAGCGTTGTTGTAGCTGAGGACTACGAGCAGTACTTC
CSVVVAEDYEQYF
>-|TRBV7-9|TRBJ2-1|-
TGTGCCAGCAGCTTAGCTCACAATGAGCAGTTCTTC
CASSLAHNEQFF
>-|TRBV9|TRBJ1-3|-
TGTGCCAGCAGCGCCTCTGGAAACACCATATATTTT
CASSASGNTIYF
>-|TRBV4-1|TRBJ1-2|-
TGCGCCAGCAGCCAAGAACCATCAGGGTATGGCTACACCTTC
CASSQEPSGYGYTF
>-|TRBV2|TRBJ1-2|-
TGTGCCAGCAGTGAAGCGCCGGGGGCGGTTGGCTACACCTTC
CASSEAPGAVGYTF
>-|TRBV9|TRBJ2-3|-
TGTGCCAGCAGCGTAGGAATAGCGGGCACAGATACGCAGTATTTT
CASSVGIAGTDTQYF
>-|TRBV27|TRBJ2-7|-
TGTGCCAGCAGTTTCGGATACGAGCAGTACTTC
CASSFGYEQYF
>-|TRBV7-9|TRBJ2-7|-
TGTGCCAGCAGTTTCGGGGGAGCAGGTTCCTACGAGCAGTACTTC
CASSFGGAGSYEQYF
>once|TRBV7-9|TRBJ2-7|-
TGTGCCAGCAGTGAGTGGTCAGGGGACGAGCAGTACTTC
CASSEWSGDEQYF
>-|TRBV11-2|TRBJ2-5|TRBD2
TGTGCCAGCAGCTTAGCCCCGACTAGCGGCAGGGCCCAGTACTTC
CASSLAPTSGRAQYF
>-|TRBV28|TRBJ2-7|-
TGTGCCAGCAGTAGAGGGACCTACGAGCAGTACTTC
CASSRGTYEQYF
>-|TRBV2|TRBJ1-2|TRBD1
TGTGCCAGCAGTCCGTCAGGGGGAATCTATGGCTACACCTTC
CASSPSGGIYGYTF
>-|TRBV18|TRBJ2-1|TRBD1
TGTGCCAGCTCACCAATGACAGGGAAGAACAATGAGCAGTTCTTC
CASSPMTGKNNEQFF
>once|TRBV10-3|TRBJ2-7|-
TGTGCCATCAGTGGGGGGAGTTCCGACGAGCAGTACTTC
CAISGGSSDEQYF
>-|TRBV6-5|TRBJ2-1|TRBD2
TGTGCCAGCAGTTACTCGATGGGGGAGGGCCAGGAGCAGTTCTTC
CASSYSMGEGQEQFF
>once|TRBV19|TRBJ1-2|-
TGTGCCAGTAGTATACCTTCACAGGGACCTTCTAACTATGGCTACACCTTC
CASSIPSQGPSNYGYTF
>-|TRBV19|TRBJ2-2|-
TGTGCCAGTAGTAGGGGTACCACCGGGGAGCTGTTTTTT
CASSRGTTGELFF